The 15 T cell receptor beta chains presented below share a single source sample, sequenced in a study of T cells in localized non-small cell lung cancer. The data were produced by immunoSEQ multiplex PCR, yet TCRdb's version contains in-frame clones alone and is incomplete. The sample shows 55,000 to 75,000 clones, 86% of them seen only once. The sequences come from peripheral blood, collected before any cancer treatment. These receptors all come from a male donor aged 60 or older with stage III squamous cell lung carcinoma.

This chain links TRBV5-6 with TRBJ1-2, with D maybe TRBD1 (5 bases). The CDR3 has 14 residues. V was cut by 3 bases and J by 1 base, with 10 bases left in between. From germline, CDR1 is SGHDT and CDR2 YYEEEE. For the CDR3, the DNA is TGTGCCAGCAGCTCGGGACGGTTTAACTATGGCTACACCTTC. Amino acids: CASSSGRFNYGYTF.

In DNA, the CDR3 is TGTGCCAGCTTGGGCAGGGGCCCGACAAACATTCAGTACTTC. Protein product: CASLGRGPTNIQYF. The rearrangement joins TRBV28 to TRBJ2-4, with a possible D match to TRBD1 (6 bases). The length of the CDR3 is 14 residues. Germline-derived CDR1 and CDR2 are MDHEN and SYDVKM. The ends were cut back, 8 bases at V and 6 bases at J, with 17 bases in the middle.

The chain uses TRBV7-2 and TRBJ2-1, with D tentatively TRBD2 (5 bases). Germline V CDR1 and CDR2: SGHTA, FQGNSA. This CDR3 region has 16 residues. The V and J ends lost 5 bases and 4 bases respectively, with 18 bases between them. The CDR3 spells CASSQLRGSGYNEQFF. In DNA form, the CDR3 reads TGTGCCAGCAGCCAATTACGGGGATCCGGTTACAATGAGCAGTTCTTC.

This chain joins TRBV13 and TRBJ1-3; D is undetermined. V lost 3 bases, J lost 0 bases, and 9 bases lay in between. CDR1 and CDR2 (germline): PRHDT, FYEKMQ (reference sequence). This CDR3 region has 15 residues. The DNA of the CDR3 is TGTGCCAGCAGCTTGGGCAGTATCTCTGGAAACACCATATATTTT. Protein sequence: CASSLGSISGNTIYF.

V is TRBV27 and J is TRBJ2-4; D possibly corresponds to TRBD2 (5 bases). From germline, CDR1 is MNHEY and CDR2 SMNVEV (reference sequence). The CDR3 consists of 15 residues. Trimming cost V 6 bases and J 3 bases, with 15 bases left between them. The CDR3 is CASRFSGNDKNIQYF. As DNA, the CDR3 is TGTGCCAGCAGATTTTCCGGGAACGACAAAAACATTCAGTACTTC.

A single count supports this clone. The chain recombines TRBV7-2 with TRBJ2-3; the match to TRBD2 covers 8 bases. V lost 1 base and J lost 5; bases outside the gene matches: 2. This CDR3 comprises 14 residues. Germline CDR1 SGHTA, CDR2 FQGNSA. The CDR3, as DNA: TGTGCCAGCAGCTTAGGACTAGCGATAGATACGCAGTATTTT. As protein: CASSLGLAIDTQYF.

The chain recombines TRBV7-6 with TRBJ1-1; no firm D call. The CDR3 spans 14 residues. The V end was cut by 3 bases, the J end by 4 bases, with 12 bases between. Germline-derived CDR1 and CDR2 are SGHVS and FNYEAQ. CDR3 amino acids: CASSFGVKGTEAFF. CDR3 sequence (DNA): TGTGCCAGCAGCTTCGGGGTAAAGGGCACTGAAGCTTTCTTT.

The chain joins TRBV5-1 to TRBJ1-6, with unresolved D. V was trimmed by 0 bases and J by 1 base, leaving 2 bases between them. CDR1 and CDR2 from the germline V gene are SGHRS and YFSETQ. The CDR3 is made up of 14 amino acids. For the CDR3, the DNA is TGCGCCAGCAGCTTGGATTCCTATAATTCACCCCTCCACTTT. It is translated as CASSLDSYNSPLHF.

V usage is TRBV5-1 and J usage is TRBJ2-3; 7 nucleotides agree with TRBD1. Germline lookup yields CDR1 SGHRS and CDR2 YFSETQ. The length of the CDR3 is 14 residues. Trimming removed 2 bases from V and 4 bases from J; junction bases left unmatched: 4. CDR3 loop: CASSLQTGSDTQYF. CDR3 coding DNA: TGCGCCAGCAGCTTACAGACAGGGTCAGATACGCAGTATTTT.

The chain uses TRBV6-5 and TRBJ1-5, with D perhaps matching TRBD1 (6 bases). Germline loops: CDR1 MNHEY, CDR2 SVGAGI. The CDR3 covers 15 residues. The V and J ends lost 8 bases and 2 bases respectively, with 16 bases between them. CDR3 in amino acids: CASQGRDAGNQPQHF. The CDR3, as DNA: TGTGCCAGCCAGGGGAGGGACGCGGGCAATCAGCCCCAGCATTTT.

The chain uses TRBV5-1 and TRBJ1-3; D unresolved. The germline V gene has CDR1 SGHRS and CDR2 YFSETQ. Between the trimmed V and J ends, which lost 2 bases and 0 bases, there was a span of 12 bases. CDR3 length: 16 amino acids. CDR3 residues: CASSFLGRTSGNTIYF. CDR3 DNA sequence: TGCGCCAGCAGCTTCCTCGGACGGACCTCTGGAAACACCATATATTTT.

In its sample, this clone was seen once. This sequence joins TRBV7-6 and TRBJ2-2; unclear D gene. CDR1 and CDR2 (germline): SGHVS, FNYEAQ. The CDR3 runs to 15 residues. V lost 1 base and J 5 bases, leaving 11 bases between the germline ends. The CDR3 DNA is TGTGCCAGCAGCTTAGATCCAAGACGAACCGGGGAGCTGTTTTTT. This translates into CASSLDPRRTGELFF. The variable domain in full, with the rest retrieved from reference TRBV7-6 and TRBJ2-2, is GAGVSQSPRYKVTKRGQDVALRCDPISGHVSLYWYRQALGQGPEFLTYFNYEAQQDKSGLPNDRFSAERPEGSISTLTIQRTEQRDSAMYRCASSLDPRRTGELFFGEGSRLTVL.

As DNA, the CDR3 is TGTGCCAGTAGAGGGACAGGGGGGGATTCACCCCTCCACTTT. Its protein is CASRGTGGDSPLHF. This rearrangement joins TRBV19 to TRBJ1-6; the match to TRBD1 covers 11 bases. This CDR3 region has 14 residues. The V segment lost 6 bases and the J segment 8 bases; nucleotides outside the gene matches: 3. Germline-derived CDR1 and CDR2 are LNHDA and SQIVND (reference sequence).

The rearrangement links TRBV6-5 to TRBJ1-2; 7 bases line up with TRBD1. CDR1 and CDR2 (germline): MNHEY, SVGAGI. J lost 4 bases, V lost 7 bases, and 6 bases had no gene match. CDR3 size: 13 residues. CDR3 DNA: TGTGCCAGCACGACAGGGTTGAGCTATGGCTACACCTTC. Its protein is CASTTGLSYGYTF.

CDR3 sequence reads: CASSQDALFGRGSTDTQYF. As DNA, the CDR3 is TGTGCCAGCAGCCAAGACGCCTTGTTCGGCAGGGGGAGCACAGATACGCAGTATTTT. V and J are TRBV4-2 and TRBJ2-3; 7 bases line up with TRBD1. This CDR3 region has 19 residues. Germline lookup yields CDR1 LGHNA and CDR2 YNFKEQ. The J segment lost 0 bases and the V segment lost 0 bases, leaving 12 bases of the junction unmatched.